This T cell receptor (beta chain) was obtained from a study of CD8 T cells in ankylosing spondylitis (dated by TCRdb to about 2017). Study-level background: T cell receptor beta repertoires were profiled in healthy donors and ankylosing spondylitis patients so that disease-linked TCR variants could be found. The full study cohort comprised 20 to 25 ankylosing spondylitis patients and 85 to 120 healthy donors. Samples of peripheral blood were taken, and for ankylosing spondylitis patients, synovial fluid was collected as well.

Paper-wide results and their limitations: The disease-linked clones showed a CD8+ phenotype and occurred at relatively low frequencies in peripheral blood. The disease-linked clones were reported to be significantly enriched in matched synovial fluid samples from ankylosing spondylitis patients. A TCR beta motif of 7 or 8 highly homologous amino acid variants appeared characteristic of blood from ankylosing spondylitis patients. Some of the motif variants had been reported before in the synovial fluid and blood of reactive arthritis patients, a finding that suggests common disease-initiation mechanisms.

This clonotype was detected many times. The specificity of this receptor is unknown. Base quality data are lacking; no much larger clone is found one base away. At the junction V is shortened by 0 bases and J by 3 bases, with 15 bases in between. Per the germline V gene, ENHRY is the CDR1 and SYGVKD is the CDR2. Measured from the cysteine to the phenylalanine, the CDR3 is 16 residues long. Solely the CDR3 DNA is kept, with 48 bases framed from the first base. Instrument used: Illumina HiSeq 2500. Quantitative 5'-RACE with molecular barcodes was the method used to prepare the TCR beta libraries. From the authors' description of their analysis: Disease-linked TCR variants were identified with a new computational method built on a probabilistic model of VDJ rearrangement. TCRdb took the public reads, trimmed them with fastp at Q25, ran MiXCR for clone calling and kept in-frame beta chains. Each entry is one CDR3 protein sequence, shown with its most common DNA and genes. In this record, the V and J calls reflect TCRdb's handling and not the investigators' own analysis. For this sample the table gives fewer than 550,000 distinct CDR3 sequences, of which roughly 5.2% were detected only once. The ten largest make up under 4.5% of the sample.

Recombination joined TRBV10-3 with TRBJ2-7, with no reliable assignment of the D segment. This TCR was sampled from a male donor with ankylosing spondylitis. The material sequenced was blood, either unsorted or a sorted T cell fraction (not recorded which). The DNA reads as follows: TGTGCCATCAGTGAGTCTGGTGGCAGAGCTTACTACGAGCAGTACTTC. This is translated as CAISESGGRAYYEQYF.